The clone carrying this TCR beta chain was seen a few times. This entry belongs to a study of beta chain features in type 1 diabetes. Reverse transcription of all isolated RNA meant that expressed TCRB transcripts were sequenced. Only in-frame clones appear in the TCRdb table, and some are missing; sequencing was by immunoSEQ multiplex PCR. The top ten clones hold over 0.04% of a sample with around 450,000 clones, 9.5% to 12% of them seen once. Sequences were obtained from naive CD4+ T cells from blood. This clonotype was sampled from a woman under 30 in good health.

The CDR3 protein is CASSLLGLVTDTQYF. CDR3 coding DNA: TGTGCCAGCAGCTTATTGGGACTAGTAACAGATACGCAGTATTTT. This sequence joins TRBV7-9 and TRBJ2-3, with TRBD2 matching over 8 bases. CDR1 SEHNR and CDR2 FQNEAQ come from the germline V gene (reference sequence). Trimming took 2 bases from V and 3 from J; bases not matched to a gene: 4. The CDR3 spans 15 residues.